Following are 7 T cell receptor beta chains from one sample sequenced in a study of response to subunit inactivated influenza vaccine. TCRdb reprocessed the RT-PCR reads with MiXCR, giving one entry per CDR3 protein. In the table there are 700,000 to 900,000 distinct CDR3 sequences, approximately 22% of which are singletons. The sequencing here drew on PBMCs from blood, taken 5 to 6 days after vaccination. These receptors were obtained from a middle-aged man who received an inactivated influenza vaccine.

The rearrangement uses TRBV7-8 and TRBJ2-5; the match to TRBD2 covers 10 bases. The CDR3 is 16 residues long. Germline CDR1 reads SGHVS; CDR2 reads FQNEAQ. V lost 6 bases, J lost 1 base, and 8 bases stayed unmatched. CDR3 in DNA: TGTGCCAGCAGACATACAGCGGGAGGGGTCCAAGAGACCCAGTACTTC. It encodes CASRHTAGGVQETQYF.

This clonotype was picked up one time. With a much larger clone just one base away, this may be a read error. The chain couples TRBV5-1 to TRBJ2-3, with D tentatively TRBD2 (6 bases). Germline loops: CDR1 SGHRS, CDR2 YFSETQ. The CDR3 has 13 residues. The CDR3 bases are TGCACCAGCAGCTGGAGGGGTACAGATACGCAGTATTTT. Protein product: CTSSWRGTDTQYF.

The chain combines TRBV6-1 with TRBJ2-1, with 11 bases lining up with TRBD2. V lost 5 bases and J lost 3; bases outside the gene matches: 9. Germline assignment: CDR1 MNHNS and CDR2 SASEGT. The CDR3 contains 17 residues. This chain's CDR3 is CASSPAASGRHYNEQFF. In DNA, the CDR3 is TGTGCCAGCAGTCCAGCGGCTAGCGGGAGGCACTACAATGAGCAGTTCTTC.

The J gene is TRBJ1-5, the V gene TRBV6-2 or TRBV6-3; no definite D call. CDR1 MNHEY and CDR2 SVGEGT come from the germline V gene. CDR3 length: 14 residues. Between the trimmed V and J ends, which lost 3 bases and 3 bases, there was a span of 9 bases. Here the CDR3 DNA reads TGTGCCAGCAGTTATCCGGGTGACAATCAGCCCCAGCATTTT. As protein: CASSYPGDNQPQHF.

This chain links TRBV6-5 with TRBJ2-2, with 7 bases lining up with TRBD1. This CDR3 is 15 amino acids long. From germline, CDR1 is MNHEY and CDR2 SVGAGI. V was pared by 0 bases and J by 4 bases, with 2 bases of the junction left unmatched. The CDR3 nucleotides are TGTGCCAGCAGTTACTCAGGGGGCGGCACCGGGGAGCTGTTTTTT. It encodes CASSYSGGGTGELFF.

This clonotype was seen repeatedly, ten times or more. This chain joins TRBV29-1 and TRBJ2-7; unclear D gene. Between the trimmed V and J ends, which lost 3 bases and 4 bases, there was a span of 10 bases. The CDR3 loop spans 12 amino acids. The germline V gene has CDR1 SQVTM and CDR2 ANQGSEA. The CDR3 reads CSVEDLGYEQYF. CDR3 sequence (DNA): TGCAGCGTTGAGGACCTCGGGTACGAGCAGTACTTC.

In this sample, this clonotype turned up a few times. V and J are TRBV4-2 and TRBJ2-7; possible D gene TRBD1, 6 bases. The CDR3 contains 14 residues. V gave up 1 base and J gave up 4 bases, with 11 bases separating them. Germline V lookup: CDR1 LGHNA, CDR2 YNFKEQ. CDR3 nucleotide sequence: TGTGCCAGCAGCCAAGCCAGGGGTAGGTACGAGCAGTACTTC. It codes for CASSQARGRYEQYF.